This T cell receptor (beta chain) was captured by sequencing in a study of PD-1 blockade in classical Hodgkin lymphoma. V was trimmed by 1 base and J by 0 bases, leaving 13 bases between them. Germline V gives CDR1 KGHSH, CDR2 LQKENI. This CDR3 comprises 17 residues. This clone was recorded once. Repertoires were generated with immunoSEQ multiplex PCR, while TCRdb's copy carries only in-frame clones and drops some. Seen here are over 15,000 clones, approximately 88% observed once, and the top ten hold 35% to 40%. Autologous stem cell transplantation was followed by relapse in every patient, and brentuximab vedotin exposure varied.

The TCR originated in a human donor with classical Hodgkin lymphoma. This sample comprised peripheral blood mononuclear cells (PBMCs), obtained before the second cycle of nivolumab. The chain couples TRBV18 to TRBJ1-3; the D is unclear. DNA for the CDR3: TGTGCCAGCTCACCACATTTAGACGGCCCCTCTGGAAACACCATATATTTT. It codes for CASSPHLDGPSGNTIYF.